This T cell receptor beta chain was sequenced during a study of blood T cell repertoires in COVID-19. Study details: Acute and convalescent COVID-19 samples came from the United States, Italy and Spain. Sources were T cells, B-cell-depleted T cells, or PBMCs; the material itself was cDNA or gDNA.

Unmatched junction bases numbered 11, after V lost 4 bases and J lost 9 bases. This CDR3 has 15 amino acids. From germline, CDR1 is LNHNV and CDR2 YYDKDF (reference sequence). Original processing methods: Reference gene primer amplification gave estimated nucleated cell counts. Sequenced by immunoSEQ multiplex PCR; TCRdb stores in-frame clones only, minus some. V, J and clone size reflect that table, while D and trimming were determined from the DNA. The sample yields over 100,000 clones, 79% seen once. The V and J genes are TRBV15 and TRBJ2-1; TRBD1 aligns across 8 bases. Material: peripheral blood. This clonotype was sampled from an elderly woman with acute or convalescent COVID-19. The CDR3 coding sequence is TGTGCCACCAGCAAGGACAGGGCGGTTTCACGTGAGCAGTTCTTC. As protein: CATSKDRAVSREQFF.